This T cell receptor beta chain stems from a study of response to subunit inactivated influenza vaccine. This clonotype was recorded at least ten times. With V trimmed by 8 bases and J by 2 bases, 6 bases remained unmatched. CDR3 length: 14 amino acids. In germline, CDR1 is SGHRS, CDR2 YFSETQ. Via MiXCR, TCRdb re-called the RT-PCR reads, giving one row per CDR3 protein. The table includes approximately 520,000 distinct CDR3 sequences, roughly 25% detected once. This receptor was identified in a man aged 50-60 years who received an inactivated influenza vaccine. The chain links TRBV5-1 to TRBJ1-5; 8 bases are a match to TRBD1. Sequencing was performed on CD4+ T cells sorted from PBMCs, taken 5 days after vaccination. CDR3 in DNA: TGCGCCAGTTCGACAGGGGATGGCAATCAGCCCCAGCATTTT. Protein: CASSTGDGNQPQHF.